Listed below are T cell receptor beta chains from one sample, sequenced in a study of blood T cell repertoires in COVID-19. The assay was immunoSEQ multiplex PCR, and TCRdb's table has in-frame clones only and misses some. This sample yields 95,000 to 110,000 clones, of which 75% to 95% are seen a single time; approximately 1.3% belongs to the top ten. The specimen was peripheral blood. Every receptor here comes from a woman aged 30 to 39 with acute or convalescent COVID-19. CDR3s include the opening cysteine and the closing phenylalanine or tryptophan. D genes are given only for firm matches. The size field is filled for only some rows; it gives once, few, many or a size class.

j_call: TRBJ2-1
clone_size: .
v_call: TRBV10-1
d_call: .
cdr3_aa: CASSRGGNTNEQFF
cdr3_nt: TGCGCCAGCAGCCGGGGCGGGAATACGAATGAGCAGTTCTTC

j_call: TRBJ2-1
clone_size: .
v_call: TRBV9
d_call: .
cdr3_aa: CASSSGGTVDNEQFF
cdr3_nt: TGTGCCAGCAGCTCAGGGGGGACAGTAGACAATGAGCAGTTCTTC

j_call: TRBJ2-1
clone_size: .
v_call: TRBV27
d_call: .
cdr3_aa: CASLPSDNNEQFF
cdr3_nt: TGTGCCAGCCTGCCTAGCGACAACAATGAGCAGTTCTTC

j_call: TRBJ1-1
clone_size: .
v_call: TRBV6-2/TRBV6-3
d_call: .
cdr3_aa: CASSYLSGRMNTEAFF
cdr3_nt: TGTGCCAGCAGTTACTTATCAGGGCGGATGAACACTGAAGCTTTCTTT

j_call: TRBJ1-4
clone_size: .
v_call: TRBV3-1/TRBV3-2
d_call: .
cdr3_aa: CASSHVDSPTNEKLFF
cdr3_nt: TGTGCCAGCAGCCATGTGGACAGCCCAACTAATGAAAAACTGTTTTTT

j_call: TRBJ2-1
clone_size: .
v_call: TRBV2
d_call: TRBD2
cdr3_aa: CASPLTRLAGDYNEQFF
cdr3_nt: TGTGCCAGCCCGCTAACGAGACTAGCGGGAGACTACAATGAGCAGTTCTTC

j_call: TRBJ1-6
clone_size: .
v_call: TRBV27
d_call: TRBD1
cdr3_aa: CASRGQGALYNSPLHF
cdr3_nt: TGTGCCAGCAGGGGACAGGGGGCTCTCTATAATTCACCCCTCCACTTT

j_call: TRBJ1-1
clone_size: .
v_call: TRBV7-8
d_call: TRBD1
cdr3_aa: CASSSSGTGGSMNTEAFF
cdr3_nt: TGTGCCAGCAGCTCATCCGGGACAGGGGGTTCTATGAACACTGAAGCTTTCTTT

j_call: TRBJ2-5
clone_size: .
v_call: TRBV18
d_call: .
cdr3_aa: CASSPRIGANSEETQYF
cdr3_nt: TGTGCCAGCTCACCCCGTATAGGGGCCAACTCCGAAGAGACCCAGTACTTC

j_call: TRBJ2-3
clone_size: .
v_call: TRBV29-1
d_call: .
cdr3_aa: CSVSRTGFLSDTQYF
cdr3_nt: TGCAGCGTCTCAAGAACAGGGTTTTTATCAGATACGCAGTATTTT

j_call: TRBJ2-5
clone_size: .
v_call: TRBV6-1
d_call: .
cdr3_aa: CASSEGRLEETQYF
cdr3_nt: TGTGCCAGCAGTGAGGGGAGACTCGAGGAGACCCAGTACTTC

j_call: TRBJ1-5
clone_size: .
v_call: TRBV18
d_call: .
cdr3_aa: CASSPLPGHDPDYSNQPQHF
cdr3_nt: TGTGCCAGCTCACCACTACCGGGACACGACCCCGATTATAGCAATCAGCCCCAGCATTTT

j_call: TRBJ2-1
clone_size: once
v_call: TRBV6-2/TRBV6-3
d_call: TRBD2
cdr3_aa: CASSHLADPYNEQFF
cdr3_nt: TGTGCCAGCAGCCACCTAGCGGACCCCTACAATGAGCAGTTCTTC

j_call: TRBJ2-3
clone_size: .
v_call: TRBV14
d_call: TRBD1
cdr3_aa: CASSQAEGRGRGDTQYF
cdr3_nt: TGTGCCAGCAGCCAAGCTGAGGGCAGGGGGCGCGGAGATACGCAGTATTTT

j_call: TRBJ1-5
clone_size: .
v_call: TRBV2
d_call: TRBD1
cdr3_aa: CASTHRTGGDQPQHF
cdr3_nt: TGTGCCAGCACACACCGAACAGGGGGCGATCAGCCCCAGCATTTT

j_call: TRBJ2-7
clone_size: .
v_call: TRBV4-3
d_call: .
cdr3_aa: CASSQQGAGGDYEQYF
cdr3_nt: TGCGCCAGCAGCCAACAAGGTGCCGGGGGTGACTACGAGCAGTACTTC

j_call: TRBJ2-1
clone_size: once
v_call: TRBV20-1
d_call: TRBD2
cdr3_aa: CSASPLAGSRNNEQFF
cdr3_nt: TGCAGTGCTAGTCCTTTAGCGGGATCGCGGAACAATGAGCAGTTCTTC

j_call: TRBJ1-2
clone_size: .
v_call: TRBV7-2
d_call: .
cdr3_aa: CASSLDSGGGRGYGYTF
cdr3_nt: TGTGCCAGCAGCTTAGACTCGGGGGGCGGCAGGGGTTATGGCTACACCTTC

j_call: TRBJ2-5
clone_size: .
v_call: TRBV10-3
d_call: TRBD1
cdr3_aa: CATTDRVETQYF
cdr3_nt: TGTGCCACCACGGACAGGGTGGAGACCCAGTACTTC

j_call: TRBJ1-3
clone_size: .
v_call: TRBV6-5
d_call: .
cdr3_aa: CASSYAGMGNTIYF
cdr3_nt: TGTGCCAGCAGTTACGCAGGGATGGGAAACACCATATATTTT

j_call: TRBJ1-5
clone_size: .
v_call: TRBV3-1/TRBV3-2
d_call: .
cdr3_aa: CASSQYQGYQQPQHF
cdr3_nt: TGTGCCAGCAGCCAGTACCAGGGGTATCAGCAGCCCCAGCATTTT

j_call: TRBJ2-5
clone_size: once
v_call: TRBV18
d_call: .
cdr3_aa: CASSPMSETQYF
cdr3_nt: TGTGCCAGCTCACCAATGTCGGAGACCCAGTACTTC

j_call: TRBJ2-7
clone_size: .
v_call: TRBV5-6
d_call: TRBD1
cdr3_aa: CASKYQGGLLGGREQYF
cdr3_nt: TGTGCCAGCAAATACCAAGGGGGCCTTCTAGGAGGAAGAGAGCAGTACTTC

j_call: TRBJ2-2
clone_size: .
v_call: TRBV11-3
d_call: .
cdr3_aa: CASSLDLRSGELFF
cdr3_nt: TGTGCCAGCAGCTTAGATCTCAGGTCCGGGGAGCTGTTTTTT

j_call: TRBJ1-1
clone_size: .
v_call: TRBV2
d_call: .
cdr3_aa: CASSGQGNTEAFF
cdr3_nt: TGTGCCAGCAGTGGCCAGGGGAACACTGAAGCTTTCTTT

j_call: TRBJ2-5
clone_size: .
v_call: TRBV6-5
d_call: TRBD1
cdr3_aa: CASSNHGDSQETQYF
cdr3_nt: TGTGCCAGCAGTAACCATGGGGACAGCCAAGAGACCCAGTACTTC

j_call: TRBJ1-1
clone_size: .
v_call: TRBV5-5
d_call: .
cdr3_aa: CASSLEGAAEAFF
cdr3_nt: TGTGCCAGCAGCTTGGAAGGGGCAGCTGAAGCTTTCTTT

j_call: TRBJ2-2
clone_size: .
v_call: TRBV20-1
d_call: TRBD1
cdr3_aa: CSASAQGAQTGELFF
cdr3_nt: TGCAGTGCTAGTGCACAGGGGGCGCAGACCGGGGAGCTGTTTTTT

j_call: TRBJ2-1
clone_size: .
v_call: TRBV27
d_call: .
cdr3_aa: CASSTTRSYNEQFF
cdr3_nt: TGTGCCAGCAGTACCACCCGGTCCTACAATGAGCAGTTCTTC

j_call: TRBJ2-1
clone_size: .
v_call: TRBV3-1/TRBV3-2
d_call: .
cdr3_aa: CASSLTQVSYNEQFF
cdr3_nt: TGTGCCAGCAGTCTAACGCAGGTCTCCTACAATGAGCAGTTCTTC

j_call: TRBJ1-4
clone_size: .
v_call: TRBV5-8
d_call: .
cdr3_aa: CASSPEGLTNEKLFF
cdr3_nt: TGTGCCAGCAGTCCGGAGGGACTTACCAATGAAAAACTGTTTTTT

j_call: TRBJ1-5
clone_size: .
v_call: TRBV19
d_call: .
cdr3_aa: CASSIDRTTGVSNQPQHF
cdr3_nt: TGTGCCAGTAGTATAGATCGTACCACAGGAGTGAGCAATCAGCCCCAGCATTTT

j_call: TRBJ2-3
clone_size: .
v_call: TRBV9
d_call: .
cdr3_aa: CASSVGTSPQGGTQYF
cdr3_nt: TGTGCCAGCAGCGTAGGGACATCCCCGCAAGGTGGTACGCAGTATTTT

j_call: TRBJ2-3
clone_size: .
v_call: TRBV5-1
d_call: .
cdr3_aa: CASSLAGSTDTQYF
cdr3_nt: TGCGCCAGCAGCTTGGCAGGGAGCACAGATACGCAGTATTTT

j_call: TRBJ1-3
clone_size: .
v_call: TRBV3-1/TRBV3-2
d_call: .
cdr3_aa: CASSQGHRLSSGNTIYF
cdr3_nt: TGTGCCAGCAGCCAAGGACATCGCCTCTCAAGTGGAAACACCATATATTTT

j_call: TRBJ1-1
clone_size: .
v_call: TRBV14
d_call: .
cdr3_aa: CASSQPTGEAFF
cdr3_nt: TGTGCCAGCAGCCAACCGACGGGTGAAGCTTTCTTT

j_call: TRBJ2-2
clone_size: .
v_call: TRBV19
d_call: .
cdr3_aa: CASNRANTGELFF
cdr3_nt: TGTGCCAGTAACAGGGCGAACACCGGGGAGCTGTTTTTT

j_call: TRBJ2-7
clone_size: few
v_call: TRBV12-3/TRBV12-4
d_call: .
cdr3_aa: CASSLAGVHEQYF
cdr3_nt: TGTGCCAGCAGTTTAGCAGGGGTCCACGAGCAGTACTTC

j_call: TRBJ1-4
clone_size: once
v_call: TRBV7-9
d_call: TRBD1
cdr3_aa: CASSPTGTVNEKLFF
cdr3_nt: TGTGCCAGCAGCCCGACCGGGACAGTTAATGAAAAACTGTTTTTT

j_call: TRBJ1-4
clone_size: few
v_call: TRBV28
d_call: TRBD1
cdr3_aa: CASSLSGGGGSDEKLFF
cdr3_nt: TGTGCCAGCAGTTTATCTGGAGGGGGCGGTTCGGATGAAAAACTGTTTTTT

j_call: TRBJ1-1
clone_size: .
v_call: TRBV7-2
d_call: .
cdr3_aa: CASLNPAEGLATEAFF
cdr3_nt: TGTGCCAGCCTAAACCCCGCGGAGGGATTAGCGACTGAAGCTTTCTTT

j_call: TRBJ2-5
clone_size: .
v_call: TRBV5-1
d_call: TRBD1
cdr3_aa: CASSIRGQEKETQYF
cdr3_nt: TGCGCCAGCAGCATCAGGGGACAGGAAAAAGAGACCCAGTACTTC

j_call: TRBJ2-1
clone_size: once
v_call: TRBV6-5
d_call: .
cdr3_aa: CASSTFLSSYNEQFF
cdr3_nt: TGTGCCAGCAGTACGTTCCTTAGCTCCTACAATGAGCAGTTCTTC

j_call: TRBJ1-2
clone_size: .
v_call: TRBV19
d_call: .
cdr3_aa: CASSIGTGTIYGYTF
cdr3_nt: TGTGCCAGTAGTATAGGAACAGGGACCATCTATGGCTACACCTTC

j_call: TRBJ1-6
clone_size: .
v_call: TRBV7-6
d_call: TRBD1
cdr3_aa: CASSLTTGGSSPLHF
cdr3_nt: TGTGCCAGCAGCTTGACGACAGGGGGCAGTTCACCCCTCCACTTT

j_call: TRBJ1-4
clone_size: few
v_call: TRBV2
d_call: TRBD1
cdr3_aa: CASSRDRGIEKLFF
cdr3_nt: TGTGCCAGCAGCCGGGACAGGGGGATTGAAAAACTGTTTTTT

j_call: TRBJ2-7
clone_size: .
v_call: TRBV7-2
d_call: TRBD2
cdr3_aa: CASSRRGLAASYEQYF
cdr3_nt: TGTGCCAGCAGCCGCAGGGGACTAGCGGCCTCCTACGAGCAGTACTTC

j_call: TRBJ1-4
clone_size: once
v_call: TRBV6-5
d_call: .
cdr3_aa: CASRKEGASNEKLFF
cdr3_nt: TGTGCCAGCAGGAAGGAGGGTGCGTCTAATGAAAAACTGTTTTTT

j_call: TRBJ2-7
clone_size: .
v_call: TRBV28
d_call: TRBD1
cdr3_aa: CASSFGRGGQGPPSSYEQYF
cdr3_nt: TGTGCCAGCAGTTTTGGTCGGGGCGGACAGGGGCCCCCCTCCTCCTACGAGCAGTACTTC

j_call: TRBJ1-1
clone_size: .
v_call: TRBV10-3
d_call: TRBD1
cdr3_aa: CAISDGTGGTGAFF
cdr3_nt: TGTGCCATCAGTGATGGGACAGGGGGGACCGGAGCTTTCTTT

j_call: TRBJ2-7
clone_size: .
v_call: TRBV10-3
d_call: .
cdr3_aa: CAISERTGNYPIYEQYF
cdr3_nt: TGTGCCATCAGTGAGAGAACAGGGAACTACCCAATTTACGAGCAGTACTTC

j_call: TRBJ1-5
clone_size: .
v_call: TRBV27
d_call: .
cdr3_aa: CASSFGAGNQPQHF
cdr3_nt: TGTGCCAGCAGTTTTGGGGCGGGCAATCAGCCCCAGCATTTT

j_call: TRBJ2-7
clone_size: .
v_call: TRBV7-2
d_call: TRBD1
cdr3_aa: CASSFSQGAYEQYF
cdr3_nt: TGTGCCAGCAGCTTCTCACAGGGGGCCTACGAGCAGTACTTC

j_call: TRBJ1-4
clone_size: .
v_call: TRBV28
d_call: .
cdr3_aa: CAAKGTLGEKLFF
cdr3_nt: TGTGCCGCCAAGGGGACTCTGGGTGAAAAACTGTTTTTT

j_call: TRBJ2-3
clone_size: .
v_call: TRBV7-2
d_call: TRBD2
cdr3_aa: CAGTSGTDTQYF
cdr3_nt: TGTGCCGGGACTAGCGGGACAGATACGCAGTATTTT